The sequence of this T cell receptor (beta chain) was determined in a study of cytomegalovirus exposure and HLA in healthy donors. PCR amplification relied on 60 Vbeta primers (plus 13 Jbeta primers). Only in-frame clones appear in the TCRdb table, and some are missing; sequencing was by immunoSEQ multiplex PCR. The data hold under 150,000 clones, with roughly 79% observed a single time. The CDR3 totals 13 residues. CDR1 is MNHEY, CDR2 SMNVEV, per germline (reference sequence). Trimming took 7 bases from V and 6 from J; bases not matched to a gene: 7. The genes are TRBV27 and TRBJ1-2, with 8 bases lining up with TRBD1. The source is a woman in her forties in good health and CMV-seronegative. Sequencing was done on a sample of PBMCs. Here the CDR3 DNA reads TGTGCCAGCAAGAAGACAGGGGCGGATGGCTACACCTTC. Its protein is CASKKTGADGYTF.